This T cell receptor beta chain was identified during a study of blood T cells in healthy people across ages. Overall study: There was about one barcoded beta molecule captured by template switching per two T cells. Study conclusions and caveats: The unknown donor CMV status may have confounded expanded clonotype changes.

There were healthy Caucasian individuals from Russia, aged roughly 6 to 90, serving as donors. Researchers report isolating at least 7 million PBMCs per sample. As for this clonotype: Its antigen is unidentified.

Germline CDR1 MDHEN, CDR2 SYDVKM. The CDR3 extends over 18 amino acids. The ends were cut back, 2 bases at V and 1 base at J, with 19 bases in the middle. Sample-barcoded 5' priming and a J-beta primer mix drove a second PCR of about 6 to 12 cycles. TCRdb re-called the 5' RACE reads with MiXCR, one entry per CDR3 protein. The top ten clones hold roughly 19% of a sample with roughly 790,000 distinct CDR3 sequences, roughly two fifths of them seen once. What was sequenced was blood. This chain joins TRBV28 and TRBJ2-3, with D tentatively TRBD2 (6 bases). This clonotype originated in a woman aged 55 to 70 in good health. CDR3 region: CASSLRGGRGGGTDTQYF. CDR3 DNA sequence: TGTGCCAGCAGTTTACGAGGAGGGAGAGGAGGGGGCACAGATACGCAGTATTTT.